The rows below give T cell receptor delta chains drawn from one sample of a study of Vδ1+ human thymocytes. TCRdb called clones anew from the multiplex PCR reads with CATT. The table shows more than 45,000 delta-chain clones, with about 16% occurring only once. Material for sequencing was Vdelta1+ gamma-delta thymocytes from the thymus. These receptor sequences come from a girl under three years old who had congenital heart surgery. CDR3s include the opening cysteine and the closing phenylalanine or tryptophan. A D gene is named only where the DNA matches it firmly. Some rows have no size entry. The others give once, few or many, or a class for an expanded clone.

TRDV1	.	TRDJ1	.	TGTGCTCTTGGGGAATGGTCCCGTGCGGGGGTCACCGATAAACTCATCTTT	CALGEWSRAGVTDKLIF
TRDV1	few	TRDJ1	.	TGTGCTCTTGGGAACAGCCCCTTAGGGATCATCGATAAACTCATCTTT	CALGNSPLGIIDKLIF
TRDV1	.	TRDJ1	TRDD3	TGTGCTCTTGGGGAACTCAGCCCTACTAACATATCCGATGGGGGATACACCATCAAACTCATCTTT	CALGELSPTNISDGGYTIKLIF
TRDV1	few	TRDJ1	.	TGTGCTCTTGGGGAACTTAAACTTCCCATTACCACGGGCCAGAACACCGATAAACTCATCTTT	CALGELKLPITTGQNTDKLIF
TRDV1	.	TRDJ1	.	TGTGCTCTTGGGGAACTATACTCCTCGTACACCGATAAACTCATCTTT	CALGELYSSYTDKLIF
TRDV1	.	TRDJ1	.	TGTGCTCTTGGGAAAGGCCTGATGCGGCTCCCTTCTCAAGAGGATAAACTCATCTTT	CALGKGLMRLPSQEDKLIF
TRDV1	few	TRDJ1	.	TGTGCTCTTGGGGAAGGAAACGGGGGGGGACTCATCTTT	CALGEGNGGGLIF
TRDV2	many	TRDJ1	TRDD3	TGTGCCTGTGACGGACTGTGGGGGAGCAGGTGCGGACTCATCTTT	CACDGLWGSRCGLIF
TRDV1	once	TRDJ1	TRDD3	TGTGCTCTTGGGGAACTATGGCAACTGGGCTGGGGGAAGCCCGATAAACTCATCTTT	CALGELWQLGWGKPDKLIF
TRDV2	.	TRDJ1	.	TGTGCCTGTGACACGGAAAAGAAAGGAGGCTCGTACACCGATAAACTCATCTTT	CACDTEKKGGSYTDKLIF
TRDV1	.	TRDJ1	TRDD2	TGTGCTCTTGGGAGGCCTTCCTATCCTGGGGTCCATGGCCCCGATAAACTCATCTTT	CALGRPSYPGVHGPDKLIF
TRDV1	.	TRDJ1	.	TGTGCTCTTGGGGAAATACAGCCGTACACCGATAAACTCATCTTT	CALGEIQPYTDKLIF
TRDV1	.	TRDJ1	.	TGTGCTCTTGGGCCTTCCACTGCTATACTGGGGCTGTACACCGATAAACTCATCTTT	CALGPSTAILGLYTDKLIF
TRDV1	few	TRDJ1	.	TGTGCTCTTAGGGACCCGGGGGGTTACACCGATAAACTCATCTTT	CALRDPGGYTDKLIF
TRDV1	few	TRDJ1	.	TGTGCTCTTGGGGGGGATGTCCTACGTGGGGATAAACTCATCTTT	CALGGDVLRGDKLIF
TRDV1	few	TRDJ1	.	TGTGCTCTTGGGGAACCCCCCCCTGTCGGCGATAAACTCATCTTT	CALGEPPPVGDKLIF
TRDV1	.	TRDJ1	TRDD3	TGTGCTCTTGGGGAACGAGGACTGGGGGATACTCCCGATAAACTCATCTTT	CALGERGLGDTPDKLIF
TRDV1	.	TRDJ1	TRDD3	TGTGCTCTTGGGGAACTGGTGCCTCCCTGGACTGGGGGATACCCCACCGATAAACTCATCTTT	CALGELVPPWTGGYPTDKLIF
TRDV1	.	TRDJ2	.	TGTGCTCTTGGGGAACTAGGAAAAGATTTGACAGCACAACTCTTCTTT	CALGELGKDLTAQLFF
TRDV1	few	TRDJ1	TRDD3	TGTGCTCTTGGGGAACACGTTTCCTACGCGACGTTGGGTACTGGGGGATACTCGGGGCATAGTTACACCGATAAACTCATCTTT	CALGEHVSYATLGTGGYSGHSYTDKLIF
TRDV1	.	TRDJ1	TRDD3	TGTGCTCTTGGGGCCTATTCCTACTCTGGGGGATACGGCGATAAACTCATCTTT	CALGAYSYSGGYGDKLIF
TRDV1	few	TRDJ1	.	TGTGCTCTTGGGGAACTTCCCCTAATCTACACCGATAAACTCATCTTT	CALGELPLIYTDKLIF
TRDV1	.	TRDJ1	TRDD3	TGTGCTCTTGGGGACAACACAGGACCTTCCCCCCCTTACTGGGGGGTTTACACCGATAAACTCATCTTT	CALGDNTGPSPPYWGVYTDKLIF
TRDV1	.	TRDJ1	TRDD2	TGTGCTCTTGGGGATTCGGCCTTCCTCGGGATGCTAGTCGCTAAACTCATCTTT	CALGDSAFLGMLVAKLIF
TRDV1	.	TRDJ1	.	TGTGCTCTTGGGGAACTAAATCCCTTGAGTCTAACCGATAAACTCATCTTT	CALGELNPLSLTDKLIF